This TCR beta chain was obtained from a study of T-cell memory formation after mild COVID-19. Using constant-segment primers, 5'RACE produced TCR alpha and TCR beta cDNA libraries carrying sample barcodes and UMIs. TCRdb independently ran MiXCR on the 5' RACE reads; one entry per CDR3 protein. Of some 600,000 distinct CDR3 sequences in the sample, roughly 17% were seen once. V lost 3 bases, J lost 0 bases, and 8 bases lay in between. CDR3 length: 14 amino acids. The chain carries TRBV12-3 or TRBV12-4 and TRBJ2-5; D not resolved. This receptor was obtained from an adult woman who had mild COVID-19 (a few samples of this study predate the infection). Cell type and time point are not known. Sample: PBMCs or a T cell subset sorted from them (not recorded which). CDR3 in amino acids: CASSFEGYQETQYF. CDR3 DNA: TGTGCCAGCAGTTTTGAAGGGTACCAAGAGACCCAGTACTTC.